The 7 T cell receptor beta chains below come from one sample, sequenced in a study of blood T cells in healthy people across ages. A J-beta primer mix and a sample-barcoded 5' primer were used in a second PCR of about 7 to 12 cycles. TCRdb analysed the 5' RACE reads with MiXCR anew, one entry per CDR3 protein. The sample holds about 1.4 million distinct CDR3 sequences; almost 60% are singletons and the top ten take roughly 6.3%. The source material was blood. The receptors stem from a man in his late teens or twenties in good health.

The rearrangement links TRBV29-1 to TRBJ2-4; D is perhaps TRBD1 (5 bases). CDR3 length equals 13 residues. V gave up 1 base and J gave up 5 bases, with 9 bases separating them. Per germline, CDR1 SQVTM and CDR2 ANQGSEA. The CDR3 loop is CSVEGGRENIQYF. DNA for the CDR3: TGCAGCGTTGAAGGGGGCAGGGAAAACATTCAGTACTTC.

The genes are TRBV12-3 or TRBV12-4 and TRBJ2-5, with 7 positions matching TRBD2. This CDR3 is 17 amino acids long. Trimming at V came to 0 bases and at J to 5 bases, leaving 12 bases not matched to a gene. CDR3 bases: TGTGCCAGCAGTTTAGCGCGGGGGTCAGGGAGTACGGAGACCCAGTACTTC. Amino acids: CASSLARGSGSTETQYF.

The V call is TRBV20-1, the J call TRBJ2-1; D gene unclear. Germline V gene lookup returns CDR1 DFQATT and CDR2 SNEGSKA (reference sequence). The length of the CDR3 is 16 residues. V lost 0 bases and J 9 bases, leaving 21 bases between the germline ends. The CDR3 is CSARDFEKAKWIEQFF. Here the CDR3 DNA reads TGCAGTGCTAGAGATTTCGAAAAGGCTAAGTGGATTGAGCAGTTCTTC.

The chain is built from TRBV29-1 and TRBJ1-2, with a tentative D call TRBD1 (5 bases). Germline CDR1 SQVTM, CDR2 ANQGSEA. The CDR3 is 11 residues long. V was shortened by 5 bases and J by 6 bases, with 10 bases between the two germline ends. Here the CDR3 reads CSVRRRDGYTF. The CDR3 DNA reads TGCAGCGTTCGACGCAGGGATGGCTACACCTTC.

This clonotype was recorded only once. The gene calls are TRBV3-1 and TRBJ2-5, with D possibly TRBD1 on 5 matching bases. This CDR3 has 15 residues. V was cut by 3 bases and J by 3 bases, with 14 bases left in between. Germline V gives CDR1 LGHDT, CDR2 YNNKEL (reference sequence). CDR3 DNA sequence: TGTGCCAGCAGCCATTTGAGACAGTCTAAAGAGACCCAGTACTTC. Translating gives CASSHLRQSKETQYF.

V and J are TRBV7-2 and TRBJ2-3; TRBD1 aligns across 7 bases. The CDR3 is 15 amino acids. V shed 1 base and J 1 base; nucleotides not matched to a gene: 2. CDR1 and CDR2 from the germline V gene are SGHTA and FQGNSA. CDR3 nucleotides: TGTGCCAGCAGCTTAGTCGACAGGGGCACAGATACGCAGTATTTT. Its protein product is CASSLVDRGTDTQYF.

V usage is TRBV7-9 and J usage is TRBJ1-2; weak D call: TRBD1 (6 bases). The CDR3 is 15 residues long. The germline gives CDR1 SEHNR, CDR2 FQNEAQ (reference sequence). Trimming removed 5 bases from V and 4 bases from J, with 17 bases in between. DNA for the CDR3: TGTGCCAGCAGCCAAGAGGGGGGCCCGTCCTATGGCTACACCTTC. This translates into CASSQEGGPSYGYTF. Full variable domain (remainder filled in from reference TRBV7-9 and TRBJ1-2): DTGVSQNPRHKITKRGQNVTFRCDPISEHNRLYWYRQTLGQGPEFLTYFQNEAQLEKSRLLSDRFSAERPKGSFSTLEIQRTEQGDSAMYLCASSQEGGPSYGYTFGSGTRLTVV.